A selection of T cell receptor beta chains follows, all from one sample in a study of cytomegalovirus exposure and HLA in healthy donors. Libraries were prepared by immunoSEQ multiplex PCR; TCRdb keeps only in-frame clonotypes and omits some of them. In total, the table holds 30,000 to 40,000 clones. Sequenced input: PBMCs. All receptors come from a human donor in good health. Both conserved end residues are trimmed from each CDR3. The D gene is left open where the match is weak.

J,D,V,CDR3
TRBJ1-6,-,TRBV2,ASSPPGGNNSPLH
TRBJ2-1,-,TRBV30,AWSQNNEQF
TRBJ1-5,TRBD1,TRBV2,ASATGGTSNQPQH
TRBJ1-4,-,TRBV5-6,ASSLRREKLF
TRBJ2-1,-,TRBV5-1,ASSLGTRDNEQF
TRBJ2-7,TRBD2,TRBV7-9,ASSSPGGGAGEQY
TRBJ1-1,-,TRBV5-8,ASSLGHNKNTEAF
TRBJ1-5,TRBD1,TRBV5-1,ASSMGTGDQPQH
TRBJ1-5,-,TRBV18,ASSPDFNSNQPQH
TRBJ1-6,TRBD1,TRBV27,ASNPQGTPYNSPLH
TRBJ2-2,-,TRBV18,ASSPTGLDTGELF
TRBJ1-6,-,TRBV2,ASSLQQADNSPLH
TRBJ1-4,-,TRBV30,AWSVQAAEKLF
TRBJ1-1,-,TRBV6-4,ASTPGQPGNFGAF
TRBJ2-7,-,TRBV30,AWSVLYEQY
TRBJ1-2,-,TRBV5-1,ASSPSPDYGYT
TRBJ1-1,TRBD1,TRBV5-1,ASNPGQGGTEAF
TRBJ2-7,TRBD1,TRBV30,AGSGGRGLSYEQY
TRBJ2-1,-,TRBV4-1,ASSLSYSSYNEQF
TRBJ2-7,-,TRBV5-1,ASTTGQEGAYEQY
TRBJ2-5,TRBD1,TRBV28,ASSHPGTAQETQY
TRBJ2-5,-,TRBV9,ASSLRDTYQETQY
TRBJ2-7,TRBD1,TRBV28,ASSPRGNEQY
TRBJ1-2,TRBD1,TRBV28,ASTGTGYGYT
TRBJ2-1,TRBD2,TRBV30,ASQIYPTSGGQQF
TRBJ1-2,-,TRBV6-5,ATLPGGGYGYT
TRBJ1-5,-,TRBV5-8,ASRSQFNQPQH
TRBJ1-2,TRBD1,TRBV9,ASSAGTGNYGYT
TRBJ1-2,TRBD1,TRBV5-1,ASSLGFAAGQGDTNYGYT
TRBJ2-7,-,TRBV27,ASSLGGALYEQY
TRBJ1-1,-,TRBV30,AWFSRGSGTEAF